This is a list of T cell receptor beta chains from one sample in a study of CD8 T cells in Susac syndrome. Each CDR3 protein gets one entry after TCRdb re-called the immunoSEQ multiplex PCR reads with MiXCR. The sample includes 150,000 to 200,000 distinct CDR3 sequences, roughly 94% of them seen just once. Sequenced material: CD4+ T cells from PBMCs. The receptors were sampled from a human donor with multiple sclerosis. Both conserved end residues are part of each CDR3. D genes are given only for firm matches. The size of a clone is reported for some rows only, either as once, few or many, or as a class for expanded clones.

v_gene	j_gene	abundance	d_gene	CDR3aa	CDR3nt
TRBV20-1	TRBJ1-1	NA	NA	CSARAVNTEAFF	TGCAGTGCTAGGGCAGTGAACACTGAAGCTTTCTTT
TRBV4-2	TRBJ2-5	NA	TRBD1	CASSQYPTDRAETAQYF	TGTGCCAGCAGCCAGTACCCTACGGACAGGGCTGAAACGGCCCAGTACTTC
TRBV11-2	TRBJ2-5	NA	NA	CASTPLPETQYF	TGTGCCAGCACCCCGTTGCCGGAGACCCAGTACTTC
TRBV12-3/TRBV12-4	TRBJ2-2	NA	NA	CASSHKGGFNTGELFF	TGTGCCAGCAGTCACAAGGGGGGTTTCAACACCGGGGAGCTGTTTTTT
TRBV7-2	TRBJ2-5	NA	NA	CASSERVWETQYF	TGTGCCAGCAGTGAGCGGGTCTGGGAGACCCAGTACTTC
TRBV20-1	TRBJ1-4	NA	NA	CSARHGPQKLFF	TGCAGTGCTCGACATGGTCCGCAGAAACTGTTTTTT
TRBV28	TRBJ2-7	NA	TRBD2	CASSLGTSGSPTYEQYF	TGTGCCAGCAGTCTCGGGACTAGCGGGAGCCCTACCTACGAGCAGTACTTC
TRBV9	TRBJ1-5	NA	NA	CASSRDNDQPQHF	TGTGCCAGCAGTAGGGACAACGATCAGCCCCAGCATTTT
TRBV20-1	TRBJ1-2	NA	NA	CSARTSGGLTF	TGCAGTGCTAGAACTTCGGGGGGTCTCACCTTC
TRBV25-1	TRBJ2-1	NA	NA	CASRNHYNNEQFF	TGTGCCAGCCGGAACCATTATAACAATGAGCAGTTCTTC
TRBV29-1	TRBJ1-1	NA	NA	CSTRTAMNTEAFF	TGCAGCACCCGGACAGCCATGAACACTGAAGCTTTCTTT
TRBV4-1	TRBJ1-5	NA	TRBD1	CASSHPTGEGQPQHF	TGCGCCAGCAGCCACCCGACAGGGGAAGGCCAGCCCCAGCATTTT
TRBV12-3/TRBV12-4	TRBJ2-1	once	NA	CASSSLASQFF	TGTGCCAGCAGTTCCCTAGCCAGTCAGTTCTTC
TRBV30	TRBJ1-4	NA	NA	CAWTGPWGEKLFF	TGTGCCTGGACCGGGCCCTGGGGCGAAAAACTGTTTTTT
TRBV2	TRBJ2-2	NA	NA	CASSVGTAYGELFF	TGTGCCAGCAGTGTGGGGACTGCCTATGGGGAGCTGTTTTTT
TRBV15	TRBJ1-1	NA	NA	CATSRVPRAGEAFF	TGTGCCACCAGCAGAGTCCCACGGGCGGGGGAAGCTTTCTTT
TRBV7-8	TRBJ2-5	NA	TRBD2	CASSNSGTETQYF	TGTGCCAGCAGCAATAGCGGGACGGAGACCCAGTACTTC
TRBV5-4	TRBJ2-7	NA	TRBD1	CASSLKGGIYEQYF	TGTGCCAGCAGCTTGAAAGGGGGCATCTACGAGCAGTACTTC
TRBV2	TRBJ2-3	NA	NA	CASRWGSTDTQYF	TGTGCCAGCAGATGGGGTAGCACAGATACGCAGTATTTT
TRBV7-8	TRBJ1-2	NA	NA	CASSLVGELGYTF	TGTGCCAGCAGCTTAGTTGGAGAACTTGGCTACACCTTC
TRBV4-3	TRBJ2-2	NA	NA	CASSLLIGTGELFF	TGCGCCAGCAGCCTTCTGATAGGCACCGGGGAGCTGTTTTTT
TRBV28	TRBJ2-7	few	NA	CASSGRGYEQYF	TGTGCCAGCAGTGGGAGAGGCTACGAGCAGTACTTC
TRBV5-1	TRBJ2-7	NA	NA	CASSLDSPLTGQYF	TGCGCCAGCAGCTTGGACTCCCCTCTTACGGGGCAGTACTTC
TRBV10-2	TRBJ2-7	NA	NA	CASRSGRSSSYEQYF	TGCGCCAGCAGATCGGGGCGGTCGAGCTCCTACGAGCAGTACTTC
TRBV28	TRBJ2-1	NA	NA	CASSNHNEQFF	TGTGCCAGCAGCAACCACAATGAGCAGTTCTTC
TRBV6-5	TRBJ2-4	NA	NA	CASSYGDSRNIQYF	TGTGCCAGCAGTTATGGGGATTCTAGAAACATTCAGTACTTC
TRBV20-1	TRBJ2-3	NA	TRBD2	CSARGWAGAPDTQYF	TGCAGTGCTAGGGGTTGGGCGGGAGCACCAGATACGCAGTATTTT
TRBV5-1	TRBJ2-1	NA	TRBD1	CASSPGPRDRDNEQFF	TGCGCCAGCAGCCCGGGGCCCCGGGACAGGGACAATGAGCAGTTCTTC
TRBV5-1	TRBJ2-6	NA	NA	CASASSSGANVLTF	TGCGCCAGCGCCTCTAGCTCTGGGGCCAACGTCCTGACTTTC
TRBV30	TRBJ2-3	NA	TRBD1	CAWSPGGLTDTQYF	TGTGCCTGGAGCCCAGGGGGATTAACAGATACGCAGTATTTT